Below are 30 T cell receptor beta chains sequenced from a single sample in a study of molecular identifiers for immune sequencing clone quantification. MiXCR, applied by TCRdb to the PCR reads, yields one record per CDR3 protein. The sample contains more than 550,000 distinct CDR3 sequences, about 25% of which appear only once. Sequenced sample: naive CD8+ T cells from blood, with Jurkat cell RNA spiked in. Subset described: FACS-sorted CD8+CD4-CCR7+CD45RA+ naive T cells. The source is a human donor in good health. Some libraries in this study had Jurkat cell RNA spiked in.

This clonotype was picked up many times. The chain joins TRBV5-4 to TRBJ2-3, with D possibly TRBD1 on 6 matching bases. Germline values: CDR1 SGHNT, CDR2 YYREEE (reference sequence). The CDR3 is 16 residues long. V was trimmed by 2 bases and J by 4 bases, leaving 17 bases between them. The CDR3 DNA reads as TGTGCCAGCAGCTTCTGGTCAGGGGTTTTTCCAGATACGCAGTATTTT. Residues: CASSFWSGVFPDTQYF.

This clonotype showed up many times. This CDR3 is CSVLGLYQETQYF. The CDR3 DNA is TGCAGCGTTTTAGGGTTGTACCAAGAGACCCAGTACTTC. The chain is built from TRBV29-1 and TRBJ2-5; D is unresolved. From germline, CDR1 is SQVTM and CDR2 ANQGSEA. Trimming took 5 bases from V and 0 from J, leaving 10 bases between them. This CDR3 has 13 residues.

As regards this clonotype: A much larger clone is a single base away; this may be a read error. The chain is built from TRBV14 and TRBJ2-3; 10 bases are shared with TRBD2. This CDR3 comprises 16 residues. Per germline, CDR1 SGHDN and CDR2 FVKESK. CDR3 nucleotides: TGTGCCAGCAGCCAGGAAGCGGGAGGGAGGACAGATATGCAGTATTTT. Its protein product is CASSQEAGGRTDMQYF.

V and J are TRBV2 and TRBJ2-5, with D tentatively TRBD1 or TRBD2 (6 bases each). This CDR3 has 15 amino acids. Germline V gene sequence: CDR1 SNHLY, CDR2 FYNNEI. Deletions cut 0 bases from V and 9 bases from J, with 17 bases between. The CDR3 DNA reads TGTGCCAGCAGTGAAGCATGGGGGGCCCCAGAACCCCAGTACTTC. Encoded protein: CASSEAWGAPEPQYF.

Turning to this clonotype: A much larger clone differs from this one at a single base, so this may be a read error. The CDR3 end shows no conserved phenylalanine or tryptophan, and so a read error is likely. The chain uses TRBV19 and TRBJ2-3; D is unclear. The CDR3 is 13 amino acids. Per the germline V gene, CDR1 is LNHDA and CDR2 is SQIVND (reference sequence). Deletions cut 3 bases from V and 8 bases from J, with 12 bases between. The CDR3 here is CASSIRPDATQYL. The DNA for the CDR3 is TGTGCCAGTAGTATTCGCCCGGACGCTACGCAGTATCTT.

This clonotype was counted between two and nine times. The CDR3 loop reads CASSLVSGRGSGELFF. The CDR3 DNA follows: TGTGCCAGCAGCTTAGTGAGCGGGAGGGGCTCCGGGGAGCTGTTTTTT. V is TRBV7-8 and J is TRBJ2-2; TRBD2 matches at 10 bases. The ends lost 1 base at V and 6 bases at J; junction bases unmatched: 5. Germline assignment: CDR1 SGHVS and CDR2 FQNEAQ. This CDR3 comprises 16 residues.

This clonotype was detected many times. The V gene is TRBV7-9, the J gene TRBJ1-2, with no clear D. The germline gives CDR1 SEHNR, CDR2 FQNEAQ (reference sequence). CDR3 length equals 14 residues. The V gene lost 2 bases and the J gene lost 6 bases, with 13 bases spanning the gap. CDR3 loop: CASSLPDIANGYTF. The CDR3 nucleotides are TGTGCCAGCAGCTTACCTGATATCGCTAATGGCTACACCTTC.

Many counts were recorded for this clonotype. The chain uses TRBV4-2 and TRBJ2-7; 9 bases match TRBD1. This CDR3 region has 15 residues. CDR1 and CDR2 (germline): LGHNA, YNFKEQ. The junction had 8 bases not matched to a gene; V was cut back by 3 bases and J by 5 bases. CDR3: CASSQEQTGGHEQYF. The CDR3 nucleotides read TGTGCCAGCAGCCAGGAACAGACAGGGGGACACGAGCAGTACTTC.

For this clonotype: A read error may explain this, as a much larger clone is one base away. The genes are TRBV20-1 and TRBJ1-1; 11 nucleotides match TRBD1. The V gene's germline CDR1 is DFQATT and CDR2 SNEGSKA (reference sequence). Losses at the gene ends were 6 bases for V and 4 bases for J; bases not matched to a gene: 10. This CDR3 has 15 residues. CDR3 protein: CSATRDRGVSTEAFF. As DNA, the CDR3 is TGCAGTGCGACCCGGGACAGGGGGGTCAGCACTGAAGCTTTCTTT.

There are many counts of this clonotype. This chain links TRBV6-2 or TRBV6-3 with TRBJ2-5; unclear D gene. Germline lookup yields CDR1 MNHEY and CDR2 SVGEGT. The CDR3 contains 14 residues. The germline V and J ends were trimmed by 4 bases and 5 bases, with 14 bases remaining between them. The CDR3 DNA reads TGTGCCAGCAGTTCCAGTTTCGCGCAGGAGACCCAGTACTTC. Translating it yields CASSSSFAQETQYF.

A remark on this clonotype: With a much larger clone just one base away, this may be a read error. Written as DNA, the CDR3 is TGTGCCAGCAGCTTGGGACAGGGCTGGACCTGCGAGCAGTACTTC. This translates into CASSLGQGWTCEQYF. V gene TRBV6-5 combines with J gene TRBJ2-7; 9 nucleotides line up with TRBD1. This CDR3 contains 15 residues. V was clipped by 6 bases and J by 6 bases; unmatched bases: 12. The germline gives CDR1 MNHEY, CDR2 SVGAGI.

This chain joins TRBV4-1 and TRBJ1-6; maybe TRBD1 (6 bases). Trimming removed 3 bases at V and 9 bases at J, with 18 bases between. CDR1 and CDR2 from the germline V gene are MGHRA and YSYEKL. The CDR3 contains 16 residues. This CDR3 is CASSQNDRILGSPLHF. In DNA, the CDR3 is TGCGCCAGCAGCCAGAATGACAGGATCTTAGGTTCACCCCTCCACTTT.

The chain employs TRBV19 and TRBJ1-1; D might be TRBD1 (5 bases). Germline CDR1 and CDR2: LNHDA and SQIVND (reference sequence). The CDR3 sequence is 16 residues long. V was pared by 5 bases and J by 0 bases, with 16 bases between. The CDR3 is CASSPYHGRVNTEAFF. The CDR3 nucleotides read TGTGCCAGTAGTCCCTACCACGGCAGGGTGAACACTGAAGCTTTCTTT.

This clonotype was seen repeatedly, ten times or more. The chain combines TRBV6-5 with TRBJ2-5; 8 bases line up with TRBD1. The CDR3 extends over 16 amino acids. The J segment lost 3 bases and the V segment lost 5 bases, leaving 11 bases of the junction unmatched. From germline, CDR1 is MNHEY and CDR2 SVGAGI. The CDR3: CASSNERTGTEETQYF. CDR3 coding DNA: TGTGCCAGCAGTAACGAAAGGACAGGGACTGAAGAGACCCAGTACTTC.

This clonotype was picked up a small number of times. Germline is not matched at one junction end, which may reflect a read error. V gene TRBV27 combines with J gene TRBJ2-7; D is ambiguous. Germline V CDR1 and CDR2: MNHEY, SMNVEV (reference sequence). The CDR3 is 13 residues long. The CDR3 coding sequence is TGTGCCAGCAGTTCGGGCCTTCACCACGAACAGTACTTC. This sequence encodes CASSSGLHHEQYF.

This clonotype was detected only a few times. The V and J genes are TRBV19 and TRBJ2-7; D is unresolved. This CDR3 is built from 10 residues. Trimming removed 8 bases at V and 5 bases at J, with 7 bases between. CDR1 and CDR2 from the germline V gene are LNHDA and SQIVND (reference sequence). The CDR3 reads CASGLDEQYF. The DNA for the CDR3 is TGTGCCAGTGGTCTGGACGAGCAGTACTTC. The entire variable domain, with the rest obtained from reference TRBV19 and TRBJ2-7, is as follows: DGGITQSPKYLFRKEGQNVTLSCEQNLNHDAMYWYRQDPGQGLRLIYYSQIVNDFQKGDIAEGYSVSREKKESFPLTVTSAQKNPTAFYLCASGLDEQYFGPGTRLTVT.

Concerning this clonotype itself: This may come from a read error, since a much larger clone is one base off. V and J are TRBV29-1 and TRBJ1-4; possible D gene TRBD1, 5 bases. This CDR3 has 16 residues. Germline V gene sequence: CDR1 SQVTM, CDR2 ANQGSEA. Trimming took 6 bases from V and 7 from J, leaving 24 bases between them. This chain's CDR3 is CSVETPYRLEGEKLFF. The CDR3 DNA reads as TGCAGCGTAGAAACTCCATACAGGTTAGAGGGTGAAAAACTGTTTTTT.

In its sample, this clonotype was seen a few times. The chain uses TRBV5-5 and TRBJ2-7; the match to TRBD1 covers 11 bases. Germline V gives CDR1 SGHKS, CDR2 YYEKEE (reference sequence). The CDR3 is 15 residues long. V gave up 2 bases and J gave up 5 bases; unmatched junction bases: 6. CDR3 DNA sequence: TGTGCCAGCAGCTTCCGGGACAGGGGGTCCCACGAGCAGTACTTC. This codes for CASSFRDRGSHEQYF.

This clonotype was detected many times. The V call is TRBV7-8, the J call TRBJ2-3; 10 bases agree with TRBD2. CDR3 length: 18 amino acids. Unmatched junction bases numbered 12, after V lost 0 bases and J lost 6 bases. Germline CDR1 SGHVS, CDR2 FQNEAQ. CDR3 sequence: CASSLAVAGGPAADTQYF. The CDR3 DNA reads TGTGCCAGCAGCTTAGCGGTAGCGGGGGGCCCAGCGGCGGATACGCAGTATTTT.

The sample holds many counts of this clonotype. This rearrangement joins TRBV6-2 or TRBV6-3 to TRBJ1-5; weak D call: TRBD1 (6 bases). Per germline, CDR1 MNHEY and CDR2 SVGEGT. This CDR3 is 15 amino acids long. Trimming left V 6 bases short and J 0 bases short, with 12 bases between. The CDR3 protein is CASSPEGHSNQPQHF. In DNA, the CDR3 is TGTGCCAGCAGCCCGGAGGGACATAGCAATCAGCCCCAGCATTTT.

The chain is built from TRBV18 and TRBJ1-2, with D perhaps TRBD1 (5 bases). Germline lookup yields CDR1 KGHSH and CDR2 LQKENI. The CDR3 loop spans 16 amino acids. Trimming left V 2 bases short and J 2 bases short, with 15 bases between. Written as DNA, the CDR3 is TGTGCCAGCTCACCATCTGGGACCGACTTCAACTATGGCTACACCTTC. It encodes CASSPSGTDFNYGYTF.

This clonotype was detected many times. The gene calls are TRBV19 and TRBJ1-5; D not resolved. The CDR3 is made up of 13 amino acids. From germline, CDR1 is LNHDA and CDR2 SQIVND (reference sequence). V lost 3 bases and J 5 bases, leaving 8 bases between the germline ends. The CDR3 protein is CASSIGLDQPQHF. The CDR3 DNA reads as TGTGCCAGTAGTATTGGGCTGGATCAGCCCCAGCATTTT.

This clonotype was detected many times. The J gene is TRBJ2-2, the V gene TRBV29-1, with D unresolved. V was cut by 3 bases and J by 1 base, with 3 bases left in between. CDR3 length: 12 residues. Per the germline V gene, CDR1 is SQVTM and CDR2 is ANQGSEA. Here the CDR3 reads CSVDLNTGELFF. The CDR3 nucleotides are TGCAGCGTTGACTTGAACACCGGGGAGCTGTTTTTT.

This clonotype was counted between two and nine times. The chain couples TRBV20-1 to TRBJ2-3, with 11 bases identical to TRBD2. Trimming removed 6 bases from V and 0 bases from J; junction bases left unmatched: 8. Germline V lookup: CDR1 DFQATT, CDR2 SNEGSKA (reference sequence). This CDR3 spans 16 amino acids. The CDR3 sequence: CSAPVIAGGSTDTQYF. CDR3 bases: TGCAGTGCCCCTGTCATAGCGGGAGGGAGCACAGATACGCAGTATTTT.

This clonotype was recorded only once. This may stem from a read error, because a much larger clone lies one nucleotide away. The CDR3 loop reads CASTTDSYTDTQYF. DNA of the CDR3: TGTGCCTCAACTACGGACAGTTACACAGATACGCAGTATTTT. The genes are TRBV30 and TRBJ2-3, with D possibly TRBD1 on 6 matching bases. Trimming pared 7 bases from V and 2 bases from J, leaving 16 bases between. The CDR3 runs 14 residues. The V gene's germline CDR1 is GTSNPN and CDR2 SVGIG (reference sequence).

This clonotype was detected many times. The chain carries TRBV29-1 and TRBJ2-1, with D unresolved. Trimming pared 7 bases from V and 0 bases from J, leaving 13 bases between. There are 14 residues in the CDR3. The V gene's germline CDR1 is SQVTM and CDR2 ANQGSEA. The CDR3 DNA reads TGCAGCGCCCTAAGGTCCCGCTCCTACAATGAGCAGTTCTTC. It codes for CSALRSRSYNEQFF.

In its sample, this clonotype was seen many times. V and J are TRBV19 and TRBJ2-3; D uncertain. The germline V gene encodes CDR1 LNHDA and CDR2 SQIVND (reference sequence). The ends were cut back, 3 bases at V and 1 base at J, with 8 bases in the middle. The CDR3 consists of 14 residues. CDR3: CASSIGGGTDTQYF. The CDR3 DNA reads as TGTGCCAGTAGTATTGGTGGAGGCACAGATACGCAGTATTTT.

About this clonotype itself: This may arise from a read error, as a much more abundant clone is one base away. The chain joins TRBV28 to TRBJ2-7; possibly TRBD1 for D (5 bases). V was clipped by 8 bases and J by 7 bases, with 15 bases between them. This CDR3 has 12 residues. CDR1 is MDHEN and CDR2 is SYDVKM in the germline V gene. CDR3 loop: CASQDKGVEQYF. CDR3 coding DNA: TGTGCCAGCCAAGACAAAGGGGTAGAGCAGTACTTC.

This clonotype showed up just a few times. This chain connects TRBV28 to TRBJ1-2, with 10 nucleotides matching TRBD1. Germline trimming cut 5 bases from V and 8 bases from J; bases unmatched to any gene: 5. This CDR3 region has 13 residues. Germline V CDR1 and CDR2: MDHEN, SYDVKM. CDR3 region: CASSPGTGAGYTF. The CDR3 coding sequence is TGTGCCAGCAGTCCCGGGACAGGGGCCGGCTACACCTTC.

Regarding this clonotype: Given the absence of the conserved phenylalanine or tryptophan at the CDR3 end, a read error is likely. The DNA is omitted, as the CDR3 cannot be located on it reliably, and the CDR3 follows TCRdb's listing. This chain links TRBV3-2 with TRBJ2-7; the table assigns TRBD1, which was not confirmed against the DNA. TRBV3-2 is a pseudogene. A total of 10 residues make up the CDR3, ends included. The CDR3: CASSRDRGTI.